The T cell receptor beta chain described here comes from a study of beta chain features in type 1 diabetes. Findings and caveats of the study: Within each of all four CD4+ subsets, Type 1 diabetes patients had TCRB CDR3s that were moderately but significantly shorter.

A remark on this clone: Antigen unknown.

Reverse transcribing all isolated RNA meant expressed TCRB transcripts were sequenced. Sequencing used immunoSEQ multiplex PCR; TCRdb keeps in-frame clones, though not all of them. The sample consists of 40,000 or so clones, approximately 56% of them appearing once. Germline assignment: CDR1 SGHRS and CDR2 YFSETQ. There are 16 residues in the CDR3. V trimming: 0 bases; J trimming: 5 bases; junction bases outside the gene matches: 3. The TCR originated in a woman aged 18-29 years in good health. Material: Tregs from blood. The V and J genes are TRBV5-1 and TRBJ2-1; TRBD2 matches at 12 bases. This chain's CDR3 is CASSLGLAGGHNEQFF. The CDR3 DNA follows: TGCGCCAGCAGCTTGGGTCTAGCGGGAGGGCACAATGAGCAGTTCTTC.